The rows below give T cell receptor beta chains drawn from one sample of a study of beta chain features in type 1 diabetes. Profiled with immunoSEQ multiplex PCR; TCRdb holds only in-frame clones, not every one. The repertoire holds 150,000 or so clones, with over 8% as singletons. Input material: central memory CD4+ T cells from blood. These receptors were taken from a woman between 35 and 50 years old in good health. Both conserved end residues are part of each CDR3. Each record gives: clone size, D gene, J gene, V gene, CDR3 DNA, CDR3 protein. D genes are given only for firm matches. A clone size is listed for some rows: how often the clone was seen (once, few, many), or a class if it is expanded.

>.|.|TRBJ1-3|TRBV11-2
TGTGCCAGCAGCTTAGGGTCGAGGGTTAGCCCTGGAAACACCATATATTTT
CASSLGSRVSPGNTIYF
>few|TRBD2|TRBJ2-5|TRBV5-6
TGTGCCAGCAGCTTTATTGGGGCTAGCGGGGGGGCTCGGGAGACCCAGTACTTC
CASSFIGASGGARETQYF
>.|TRBD1|TRBJ2-5|TRBV18
TGTGCCAGCTCGACAGGGGAAGAGACCCAGTACTTC
CASSTGEETQYF
>many|.|TRBJ1-1|TRBV19
TGTGCCAGTAGGACTGAACAGGTGAACACTGAAGCTTTCTTT
CASRTEQVNTEAFF
>few|.|TRBJ2-3|TRBV9
TGTGCCAGCAGCCGAGTCGGGTCAGATACGCAGTATTTT
CASSRVGSDTQYF
>.|TRBD2|TRBJ2-5|TRBV6-5
TGTGCCAGCCATTACTGGGGGGGAAAGGCAGAGACCCAGTACTTC
CASHYWGGKAETQYF
>many|.|TRBJ2-4|TRBV2
TGTGCCAGCAGTCCCTCCCGTCTAGCCAAAAACATTCAGTACTTC
CASSPSRLAKNIQYF
>.|TRBD1|TRBJ2-7|TRBV5-1
TGCGCCAGCAGCCCACGGACCGGACAGGATTCCGACGAGCAGTACTTC
CASSPRTGQDSDEQYF
>.|.|TRBJ2-5|TRBV5-1
TGCGCCAGCAGCTTCGGGGAACCCCAAGAGACCCAGTACTTC
CASSFGEPQETQYF
>once|.|TRBJ2-7|TRBV7-6
TGTGCCAGCAGCTTAGGGGGAGGTGGTGGGGGCGAGCAGTACTTC
CASSLGGGGGGEQYF
>few|.|TRBJ1-1|TRBV10-3
TGTGCCATCAGTGAGTCGCTTCAGGGAAGGGGGACTGAAGCTTTCTTT
CAISESLQGRGTEAFF
>.|.|TRBJ2-7|TRBV19
TGTGCCAGTAGTATCCAGGGGCTCTACGAGGAGCAGTACTTC
CASSIQGLYEEQYF
>.|.|TRBJ2-7|TRBV7-6
TGTGCCAGCAGCTCCCGCCCAAGCACCTCCTACGAGCAGTACTTC
CASSSRPSTSYEQYF
>.|.|TRBJ2-2|TRBV19
TGTGCCAGTATCAAGGCAGGCGTTAACACCGGGGAGCTGTTTTTT
CASIKAGVNTGELFF
>many|TRBD1|TRBJ1-1|TRBV15
TGTGCCACCAGCAGAGACCCGGGACAGACGAACACTGAAGCTTTCTTT
CATSRDPGQTNTEAFF
>few|.|TRBJ1-2|TRBV27
TGTGCCAGCAGTTTCCAACAGGGACGGTATGGCTACACCTTC
CASSFQQGRYGYTF
>few|TRBD2|TRBJ2-2|TRBV6-4
TGTGCCAGCGCCAGGAGTAGCGGGATGAACACCGGGGAGCTGTTTTTT
CASARSSGMNTGELFF
>.|TRBD1|TRBJ2-5|TRBV29-1
TGCAGCGTGTATGACAGGGGGAGAGAGACCCAGTACTTC
CSVYDRGRETQYF
>.|TRBD2|TRBJ2-1|TRBV19
TGTGCCAGTAGTATAGTGCGTAGCGGGGGGAACAATGAGCAGTTCTTC
CASSIVRSGGNNEQFF
>few|TRBD1|TRBJ2-1|TRBV5-1
TGCGCCAGCAGCGAACCGGAGGACAGGGCTTTCTTC
CASSEPEDRAFF
>few|TRBD1|TRBJ1-2|TRBV27
TGTGCCAGCAGATCATCAGGCAGGGGGATGTCTAACTATGGCTACACCTTC
CASRSSGRGMSNYGYTF
>many|.|TRBJ2-1|TRBV11-2
TGTGCCAGCAGCCCCGCCGGGAATGAGCAGTTCTTC
CASSPAGNEQFF
>few|.|TRBJ1-2|TRBV7-2
TGTGCCAGCAGCTTAGCGTCGGACAGTGGATATGGCTACACCTTC
CASSLASDSGYGYTF
>few|.|TRBJ1-1|TRBV25-1
TGTGCCAGCAGTCGGGGGACTGAAGCTTTCTTT
CASSRGTEAFF
>.|.|TRBJ2-5|TRBV19
TGTGCCAGTAGTCCGCAGTACCAAGAGACCCAGTACTTC
CASSPQYQETQYF
>few|.|TRBJ2-7|TRBV6-1
TGTGCCAGCATCCCAGTTCCGATCTCCTACGAGCAGTACTTC
CASIPVPISYEQYF
>many|.|TRBJ2-6|TRBV27
TGTGCCACAACGACTGCTGGGGCCAACGTCCTGACTTTC
CATTTAGANVLTF
>few|.|TRBJ2-3|TRBV11-2
TGTGCCAGCAGCTTAAGAGCGGACCCACTGGGGGATACGCAGTATTTT
CASSLRADPLGDTQYF
>.|.|TRBJ1-2|TRBV10-2
TGCGCCAGCAGTGAGTACAGCCCGGGGGGCTACACCTTC
CASSEYSPGGYTF
>many|TRBD2|TRBJ2-1|TRBV5-6
TGTGCCAGCAGCTCCTCTGGGCTAGGACTGGCGGGGGGCAATGAGCAGTTCTTC
CASSSSGLGLAGGNEQFF
>few|TRBD2|TRBJ2-7|TRBV2
TGTGCCAGCAGTGCCCGACTAGCGGGAGCCGCGGATCCCTACGAGCAGTACTTC
CASSARLAGAADPYEQYF
>few|TRBD1|TRBJ1-5|TRBV18
TGTGCCAGCTCCCAACAGGGGGCCCTCAATCAGCCCCAGCATTTT
CASSQQGALNQPQHF